A single count supports the clone carrying this TCR beta chain. Profiled with immunoSEQ multiplex PCR; TCRdb holds only in-frame clones, not every one. This table holds about 1,600 clones, about a sixth found once. The CDR3 runs 11 residues. From germline, CDR1 is SEHNR and CDR2 FQNEAQ (reference sequence). V gave up 10 bases and J gave up 9 bases; unmatched junction bases: 2. The data were taken from a study of tumour-infiltrating T cells in Burkitt lymphoma. Overall study context: Overall and progression-free survival were predicted by productive clonality.

The source of this sequence is a human donor with diffuse large B-cell lymphoma. Sequencing was done on a sample of tumor tissue. This chain uses TRBV7-9 with TRBJ1-6; 8 nucleotides match TRBD1. This CDR3 reads CAIGTGSPLHF. DNA for the CDR3: TGTGCCATCGGGACAGGTTCACCCCTCCACTTT.